This T cell receptor (beta chain) was recovered during a study of cytomegalovirus exposure and HLA in healthy donors. For the study at large: Around 180 million T cells yielded 117 million unique TCR beta sequences in earlier analysis. Study observations and caveats: The productive fraction for most TCR beta V segments was about 87% or about 30% in an earlier analysis. An analysis that came later showed most CMV-associated TCR beta chains appearing HLA-restricted.

Concerning this clone itself: Its target is unknown. The junction and the germline gene differ at one end; a read error may be behind it.

Unrecorded immune exposure was likely among donors, who were nominally healthy when sampled. Germline V lookup: CDR1 ENHRY, CDR2 SYGVKD. This CDR3 has 15 residues. PCR involved 60 Vbeta and 13 Jbeta primers. This table comes from immunoSEQ multiplex PCR, and its TCRdb copy is limited to in-frame clones, with some not included. Of roughly 73,000 clones listed, roughly 84% are singletons. This receptor was taken from a woman between 45 and 65 years old in good health and CMV-seronegative. The sample consisted of PBMCs. The V and J genes are TRBV10-3 and TRBJ2-1; 9 bases are a match to TRBD2. CDR3 sequence reads: CAISESSGAYNEQFF. The DNA of the CDR3 is TGTGCCATCAGCGAGTCTAGCGGGGCTTACAATGAGCAGTTCTTC.